This is a list of T cell receptor beta chains from one sample in a study of graft-versus-host responses after intestinal transplantation. Only in-frame clones appear in the TCRdb table, and some are missing; sequencing was by immunoSEQ multiplex PCR. The data contain 100,000 or so clones, over 80% of them seen just once; the ten biggest clones take up around 1.1%. Their recognized antigens are unknown. Source: unstimulated CD8+ T cells sorted from spleen or lymph node cells, taken before transplant. These TCRs come from a human donor who was the organ donor for an intestinal transplant. Each CDR3 is given with its conserved first and last residue. Fields, in order: CDR3 DNA, CDR3 protein, D gene, V gene, clone size, J gene. D genes are given only for firm matches. Rows may omit the clone size; those that give it use once, few, many or a size class.

TGTGCCTGGAGTGTAGCAGGGGGGACTGAAGCTTTCTTT	CAWSVAGGTEAFF	TRBD1	TRBV30	NA	TRBJ1-1
TGTGCCACCAGCAGAGTCGGCAGGGGTAATGAGCAGTTCTTC	CATSRVGRGNEQFF	NA	TRBV15	NA	TRBJ2-1
TGCGCCAGCAGCCAAGCGGACAGGGGGGGGGAGACCCAGTACTTC	CASSQADRGGETQYF	TRBD1	TRBV4-1	NA	TRBJ2-5
TGCGCCAGCAGTCTAGCCGGGCCGGGGTATGAGCAGTTCTTC	CASSLAGPGYEQFF	NA	TRBV4-3	NA	TRBJ2-1
TGTGCCAGCAGCGCCCATAGCGGAGATACGCAGTATTTT	CASSAHSGDTQYF	NA	TRBV7-9	NA	TRBJ2-3
TGTGCCAGCAGTGACCACGCCGCTAGCGGCCGCACAGATACGCAGTATTTT	CASSDHAASGRTDTQYF	TRBD2	TRBV6-1	NA	TRBJ2-3
TGTGCCAGTAGTATCACCGGGGGTCGGACCGGGGAGCTGTTTTTT	CASSITGGRTGELFF	NA	TRBV19	NA	TRBJ2-2
TGTGCCAGCATCTGGGGGGACAGGGAGGACACTGAAGCTTTCTTT	CASIWGDREDTEAFF	TRBD1	TRBV6-6	NA	TRBJ1-1
TGTGCCAGCAGCTTAGGGGGAATCTACGAGCAGTACTTC	CASSLGGIYEQYF	NA	TRBV5-6	NA	TRBJ2-7
TGTGCCAGCAGTTCAAACCCAACAGGGGCCAATGAGCAGTTCTTC	CASSSNPTGANEQFF	TRBD1	TRBV27	NA	TRBJ2-1
TGTGCCAGCAGCCGCACCCTCTCGGGACTGATTCCCTACGAGCAGTACTTC	CASSRTLSGLIPYEQYF	NA	TRBV7-9	NA	TRBJ2-7
TGTGCCAGCAGCTTTGCCCTAGCGGGAGGGCACAATGAGCAGTTCTTC	CASSFALAGGHNEQFF	TRBD2	TRBV5-6	NA	TRBJ2-1
TGTGCCAGCCTCTCGACTAGCGGGGAGACCCAGTACTTC	CASLSTSGETQYF	TRBD2	TRBV27	NA	TRBJ2-5
TGTGCCAGCAGTCCCGGAACAGGATGGGACTACGAGCAGTACTTC	CASSPGTGWDYEQYF	NA	TRBV27	NA	TRBJ2-7
TGTGCCAGCAGTTTTGGACAGGTCTACGAGCAGTACTTC	CASSFGQVYEQYF	TRBD1	TRBV27	NA	TRBJ2-7
TGTGCCAGCAGTTTTGTCGCGAGCTCCTACGAGCAGTACTTC	CASSFVASSYEQYF	NA	TRBV27	NA	TRBJ2-7
TGTGCCAGCAGCACAAGGACAGCTTGGTACCAAGAGACCCAGTACTTC	CASSTRTAWYQETQYF	NA	TRBV11-2	NA	TRBJ2-5
TGTGCCAGCGGCCCCGGGACAGGGTTGGGTCAGCCCCAGCATTTT	CASGPGTGLGQPQHF	TRBD1	TRBV7-6	NA	TRBJ1-5
TGCAGCGTTGCAGTCGGGTCCGTCTACGAGCAGTACTTC	CSVAVGSVYEQYF	NA	TRBV29-1	NA	TRBJ2-7
TGTGCCAGTAGGGACAGGTCTGAAAAACTGTTTTTT	CASRDRSEKLFF	TRBD1	TRBV7-9	NA	TRBJ1-4
TGTGCCAGCAGCCCTTCTGGGAGCCCCGCTGCCATGCTGTTCTTC	CASSPSGSPAAMLFF	NA	TRBV9	once	TRBJ2-1
TGTGCCAGCAGCTTTCACCTACCGAGGAGCAATCAGCCCCAGCATTTT	CASSFHLPRSNQPQHF	NA	TRBV12-1	NA	TRBJ1-5
TGTGCCTGGAGTGTAAATCATCATCTGGGAGAGATTAGCTTC	CAWSVNHHLGEISF	NA	TRBV30	NA	TRBJ2-7
TGTGCCACCAGCACAGCAGGGGAAGAGACCCAGTACTTC	CATSTAGEETQYF	NA	TRBV15	NA	TRBJ2-5
TGTGCCAGCAGTCCCATAGTCCTAGCGGGTCGCACAGATACGCAGTATTTT	CASSPIVLAGRTDTQYF	TRBD2	TRBV28	NA	TRBJ2-3
TGCGCCAGCAGCCCCTTTCGCATAGCAGATACGCAGTATTTT	CASSPFRIADTQYF	NA	TRBV4-3	NA	TRBJ2-3
TGTGCCAGCAGTTTATCCCTCCATCAGCCCCAGCATTTT	CASSLSLHQPQHF	NA	TRBV27	NA	TRBJ1-5
TGTGCCAGCAGCCGGGGGACGGGGACTGAAGCTTTCTTT	CASSRGTGTEAFF	NA	TRBV7-8	NA	TRBJ1-1
TGTGCCAGCAGTTACCCCGGTGGCAGCGGGGCTTTCTTT	CASSYPGGSGAFF	NA	TRBV6-5	NA	TRBJ1-1
TGTGCCAGCAGCTACGGACAGGGGGTTCTAGGCGAGCAGTACTTC	CASSYGQGVLGEQYF	TRBD1	TRBV7-9	NA	TRBJ2-7
TGTGCCAGTAGTAACCTTAGATCTAGCACAGATACGCAGTATTTT	CASSNLRSSTDTQYF	NA	TRBV19	NA	TRBJ2-3
TGTGCCAGCATCCACCCGGGACTAGCGGGAGAAAAGAACATTCAGTACTTC	CASIHPGLAGEKNIQYF	TRBD2	TRBV9	NA	TRBJ2-4
TGTGCCAGCAGCCCCGTGATGGGACAGTTTTACGAGCAGTACTTC	CASSPVMGQFYEQYF	TRBD1	TRBV7-9	NA	TRBJ2-7
TGCGCCAGCAGCCAAGGGGCGGCAGGGGTTGGGGATACGCAGTATTTT	CASSQGAAGVGDTQYF	NA	TRBV4-3	NA	TRBJ2-3
TGTGCCAGCAGTATACGACAGGGGTACGAGCAGTACTTC	CASSIRQGYEQYF	TRBD1	TRBV27	NA	TRBJ2-7
TGTGCCAGCAGTGATACAGGGGGCAACTACGAGCAGTACTTC	CASSDTGGNYEQYF	TRBD1	TRBV27	once	TRBJ2-7
TGTGCCAGCGGCTGGGACAGGGGGTCTCCCCTCTATGGCTACACCTTC	CASGWDRGSPLYGYTF	TRBD1	TRBV2	NA	TRBJ1-2
TGTGCCAGCACCCCCCAGTGGAACAGCTCGTACGAGCAGTACTTC	CASTPQWNSSYEQYF	NA	TRBV28	NA	TRBJ2-7
TGTGCCAGCAGCCCCTCTCGACGGGGAGAGACCCAGTACTTC	CASSPSRRGETQYF	NA	TRBV9	NA	TRBJ2-5
TGTGCCAGCAGCTTACATCGGGGGGGGAAGGATGGCTACACCTTC	CASSLHRGGKDGYTF	NA	TRBV7-9	NA	TRBJ1-2
TGTGCCAGCAGTTTATTAGCGGGAGTGTCGGGAGAGACCCAGTACTTC	CASSLLAGVSGETQYF	TRBD2	TRBV28	NA	TRBJ2-5
TGTGCCAGCAGCTTAATTCTTGTGAACACTGAAGCTTTCTTT	CASSLILVNTEAFF	NA	TRBV7-9	NA	TRBJ1-1
TGCGCCAGCAGCTTGACAGGTCGAGGTCTCCGCTACACCTTC	CASSLTGRGLRYTF	NA	TRBV5-1	NA	TRBJ1-2
TGCAGCGTTGGGAGAGGGCCATACGGCTACACCTTC	CSVGRGPYGYTF	NA	TRBV29-1	NA	TRBJ1-2
TGTGCCAGTAGCAACTACAATGAGCAGTTCTTC	CASSNYNEQFF	NA	TRBV19	NA	TRBJ2-1
TGTGCCAGCAGCTGGGTGGGGGCGGGTGGCTACACCTTC	CASSWVGAGGYTF	NA	TRBV28	NA	TRBJ1-2
TGCGCCAGCAGCTTGTTAGCGGGGGGCCCGAATGAGCAGTTCTTC	CASSLLAGGPNEQFF	TRBD2	TRBV5-1	once	TRBJ2-1
TGTGCCAGCAGCTCCGGGACAGGCAATCGCAATGAGCAGTTCTTC	CASSSGTGNRNEQFF	TRBD1	TRBV7-9	NA	TRBJ2-1
TGTGCCAGCAGCCCAAGATGGTCACTAGAACTTTACACCGGGGAGCTGTTTTTT	CASSPRWSLELYTGELFF	NA	TRBV4-2	NA	TRBJ2-2
TGTGCCAGCGTCCGGGACAGGGGAGTCCACAATGAGCAGTTCTTC	CASVRDRGVHNEQFF	TRBD1	TRBV5-6	NA	TRBJ2-1
TGCGCCAGCAGCTTGGCCGCTTGGGTTAGCGGGAGTTATTACAATGAGCAGTTCTTC	CASSLAAWVSGSYYNEQFF	TRBD2	TRBV5-1	NA	TRBJ2-1
TGTGCCAGCAGTTTATTCCTAAAGGGGTCGGATGAGCAGTTCTTC	CASSLFLKGSDEQFF	NA	TRBV27	NA	TRBJ2-1
TGTGCCAGCAGTTTAGGACTAGCGGGCTCCTACAATGAGCAGTTCTTC	CASSLGLAGSYNEQFF	TRBD2	TRBV28	NA	TRBJ2-1